The 26 T cell receptor beta chains below were found in one sample sequenced in a study of blood T cells in healthy people across ages. The authors ran a second PCR of about 6 to 12 cycles using a sample-barcoded 5' primer and a J-beta primer mix. Using its own MiXCR run on the 5' RACE reads, TCRdb lists one record per CDR3 protein. The sample lists 1.5 million to 2 million distinct CDR3 sequences; about 50% were seen once. Sequenced input: blood. The receptors stem from a woman aged 40 to 55 in good health.

This clonotype has only a few counts. The J gene is TRBJ2-1, the V gene TRBV20-1, with D unclear. Germline V CDR1 and CDR2: DFQATT, SNEGSKA (reference sequence). Trimming took 1 base from V and 2 from J, leaving 9 bases between them. The CDR3 consists of 14 residues. In nucleotides, the CDR3 is TGCAGTGCTAGAGTTGGGCTAACCTACAATGAGCAGTTCTTC. Protein product: CSARVGLTYNEQFF.

The chain joins TRBV28 to TRBJ2-2; the D is unclear. V dropped 7 bases and J dropped 2 bases, with 14 bases sitting between them. In germline, CDR1 is MDHEN, CDR2 SYDVKM. This CDR3 is built from 15 residues. Written as DNA, the CDR3 is TGTGCCAGCACCTCAAGAGGTCGAAACACCGGGGAGCTGTTTTTT. This codes for CASTSRGRNTGELFF.

This sequence joins TRBV11-1 and TRBJ1-2; possible D gene TRBD1, 5 bases. V was pared by 0 bases and J by 7 bases, with 15 bases between. Germline V gene sequence: CDR1 SGHAT, CDR2 FQDESV (reference sequence). The CDR3 sequence is 15 residues long. This chain's CDR3 is CASSLAGPGLSGYTF. As DNA, the CDR3 is TGTGCCAGCAGCTTAGCAGGACCGGGGCTGAGTGGCTACACCTTC.

V gene TRBV6-2 or TRBV6-3 combines with J gene TRBJ2-1; tentative D call: TRBD2 (7 bases). The CDR3 is 14 residues long. In germline, CDR1 is MNHEY, CDR2 SVGEGT. The ends were cut back, 8 bases at V and 5 bases at J, with 16 bases in the middle. The CDR3: CASVEWGGHNEQFF. In nucleotides, the CDR3 is TGTGCCAGCGTAGAGTGGGGGGGCCACAATGAGCAGTTCTTC.

This rearrangement joins TRBV27 to TRBJ2-7, with D possibly matching TRBD1 (8 bases). Germline V gene lookup returns CDR1 MNHEY and CDR2 SMNVEV (reference sequence). V was shortened by 5 bases and J by 4 bases, with 15 bases between the two germline ends. CDR3 length equals 14 residues. The CDR3 loop reads CASSHHRGGYEQYF. The CDR3 DNA reads as TGTGCCAGCAGTCACCACAGGGGGGGTTACGAGCAGTACTTC.

The chain joins TRBV7-2 to TRBJ2-3, with 13 positions matching TRBD2. V lost 5 bases to trimming and J lost 1 base; unmatched junction nucleotides: 6. Per the germline V gene, CDR1 is SGHTA and CDR2 is FQGNSA. This CDR3 has 17 amino acids. The CDR3 sequence: CASSVPGLAGGTDTQYF. The CDR3 coding sequence is TGTGCCAGCAGCGTTCCAGGACTAGCGGGGGGCACAGATACGCAGTATTTT.

With respect to this clonotype: The junction shows a germline mismatch at one end, possibly a read error. The V and J genes are TRBV27 and TRBJ2-6, with D perhaps TRBD1 (6 bases). The germline V gene encodes CDR1 MNHEY and CDR2 SMNVEV (reference sequence). CDR3 length: 16 residues. This CDR3 reads CASSQEGLSGADVLTF. CDR3 nucleotide sequence: TGTGCCAGCAGCCAAGAGGGGCTATCAGGGGCCGACGTCCTGACTTTC. The whole variable domain, remainder taken from reference TRBV27 and TRBJ2-6, is EAQVTQNPRYLITVTGKKLTVTCSQNMNHEYMSWYRQDPGLGLRQIYYSMNVEVTDKGDVPEGYKVSRKEKRNFPLILESPSPNQTSLYFCASSQEGLSGADVLTFGAGSRLTVL.

The chain carries TRBV7-2 and TRBJ2-1; the D gene is possibly TRBD1 (6 bases). V was pared by 3 bases and J by 5 bases, with 14 bases between. The CDR3 length is 15 residues. CDR1 is SGHTA and CDR2 is FQGNSA in the germline V gene. This CDR3 is CASSFAGTRNNEQFF. The CDR3, as DNA: TGTGCCAGCAGCTTCGCCGGGACAAGAAACAATGAGCAGTTCTTC.

This clonotype turned up a few times. The chain uses TRBV29-1 and TRBJ1-1; possible D gene TRBD1, 5 bases. Trimming took 4 bases from V and 3 from J, leaving 12 bases between them. CDR3 length: 13 residues. Germline assignment: CDR1 SQVTM and CDR2 ANQGSEA. CDR3 loop: CSVAKGRDTEAFF. CDR3 in DNA: TGCAGCGTTGCTAAGGGGCGAGACACTGAAGCTTTCTTT.

This clonotype was observed once. This chain uses TRBV6-5 with TRBJ2-1; either TRBD1 or TRBD2 may fit D (5 bases each). The J call may be wrong; the DNA end is better matched by TRBJ2-5. The germline V gene encodes CDR1 MNHEY and CDR2 SVGAGI. CDR3 size: 14 residues. Here the CDR3 reads CASSYGPVRGTQYF. In DNA, the CDR3 is TGTGCCAGCAGTTACGGCCCGGTGAGGGGGACCCAGTACTTC.

This clonotype came up a few times. The V call is TRBV7-8, the J call TRBJ2-5; D is unclear. The germline gives CDR1 SGHVS, CDR2 FQNEAQ. Trimming removed 1 base at V and 10 bases at J, with 7 bases between. This CDR3 is 11 amino acids long. The CDR3 sequence: CASSLVWFQYF. CDR3 sequence (DNA): TGTGCCAGCAGCTTAGTTTGGTTCCAGTACTTC.

This clonotype was recorded a few times. This chain uses TRBV6-5 with TRBJ1-2; TRBD1 might be the D (5 bases). The germline CDR1 and CDR2 sequences are MNHEY and SVGAGI. Trimming took off 1 base at V and 9 bases at J, with 12 bases between the two ends. CDR3 size: 13 residues. DNA for the CDR3: TGTGCCAGCAGTTACTTTCCCTCAGGGAGCTACACCTTC. Translated: CASSYFPSGSYTF.

The chain uses TRBV7-2 and TRBJ1-2; D gene uncertain. The CDR3 sequence is 14 residues long. V was trimmed by 3 bases and J by 3 bases, leaving 11 bases between them. Germline CDR1 is SGHTA and CDR2 is FQGNSA. The CDR3 region is CASSFVPGDYGYTF. CDR3 DNA: TGTGCCAGCAGCTTTGTCCCTGGCGACTATGGCTACACCTTC.

This clonotype showed up just a few times. The rearrangement uses TRBV13 and TRBJ2-5; D is possibly TRBD1 or TRBD2 (5 bases each). Trimming removed 8 bases from V and 4 bases from J, with 11 bases in between. Looked up from germline, CDR1 is PRHDT and CDR2 is FYEKMQ (reference sequence). CDR3 length equals 12 residues. This chain's CDR3 is CASRGASETQYF. CDR3 DNA sequence: TGTGCCAGCCGAGGGGCCTCAGAGACCCAGTACTTC.

This clonotype occurred once. The V gene is TRBV3-1, the J gene TRBJ2-7; TRBD2 matches 9 bases. The end of the DNA is better explained by TRBJ2-4, so the J call may be wrong. Germline V gene sequence: CDR1 LGHDT, CDR2 YNNKEL (reference sequence). This CDR3 contains 14 residues. The chain's CDR3 is CASSPSGGYNIQYF. The CDR3 coding sequence is TGTGCCAGCAGTCCCAGCGGGGGGTACAACATTCAGTACTTC.

This clonotype appeared once. The genes are TRBV6-5 and TRBJ2-5; perhaps TRBD2 as D (5 bases). V lost 2 bases, J lost 4 bases, and 8 bases lay in between. The CDR3 is 13 amino acids. The germline CDR1 and CDR2 sequences are MNHEY and SVGAGI. CDR3 region: CASSYEGRETQYF. CDR3 bases: TGTGCCAGCAGTTACGAGGGAAGAGAGACCCAGTACTTC.

A few counts support this clonotype. J is TRBJ2-5 and V is TRBV5-6, with no clear D. Trimming took 4 bases from V and 5 from J, leaving 12 bases between them. The CDR3 runs to 13 residues. Germline CDR1 SGHDT, CDR2 YYEEEE. The CDR3 nucleotides are TGTGCCAGCAGCCTTCGTCCCTCGGAGACCCAGTACTTC. Protein: CASSLRPSETQYF.

This clonotype was seen only a few times. One end of the junction fails to match germline, which may point to a read error. The V call is TRBV27, the J call TRBJ2-7; unclear D gene. Germline CDR1 is MNHEY and CDR2 is SMNVEV (reference sequence). The CDR3 has 14 residues. Written as DNA, the CDR3 is TGTGCCAGCAGTTTACGGCAGGTCTCCCACGAGCAGTACTTC. Its translation: CASSLRQVSHEQYF.

The sample holds a few counts of this clonotype. The chain links TRBV12-3 or TRBV12-4 to TRBJ2-6, with unresolved D. The germline V and J ends were trimmed by 6 bases and 0 bases, with 9 bases remaining between them. The CDR3 covers 15 residues. CDR3 in amino acids: CASSPSSSGANVLTF. In nucleotides, the CDR3 is TGTGCCAGCAGCCCGAGTTCCTCTGGGGCCAACGTCCTGACTTTC.

The J gene is TRBJ1-2, the V gene TRBV4-3, with 7 bases fitting TRBD1. CDR1 and CDR2 from the germline V gene are LGHNA and YSLEER. The J segment lost 5 bases and the V segment lost 5 bases, leaving 8 bases of the junction unmatched. The CDR3 runs 14 residues. The CDR3 reads CASSDGQAWYGYTF. As DNA, the CDR3 is TGCGCCAGCAGCGACGGACAGGCCTGGTATGGCTACACCTTC.

CDR3 coding DNA: TGCGCCAGCAGCTTGGCTCGGGCGAGCGAGCAGTACTTC. Translated: CASSLARASEQYF. The genes are TRBV5-1 and TRBJ2-7; D gene unclear. The CDR3 is 13 amino acids. With 0 bases removed from V and 6 bases from J, the gap between germline ends came to 10 bases. Germline CDR1 reads SGHRS; CDR2 reads YFSETQ.

As to this clonotype: At one of its ends the junction is not consistent with the germline gene, which may arise from a read error. The chain employs TRBV24-1 and TRBJ2-3, with TRBD2 identical over 12 bases. This CDR3 has 15 residues. In germline, CDR1 is KGHDR, CDR2 SFDVKD. CDR3 nucleotide sequence: TGTCCCACCAGTGCTGCTAGCGGGGGGGTGGATACGCAGTATTTT. Residues: CPTSAASGGVDTQYF.

This clonotype was detected a few times. The chain employs TRBV5-1 and TRBJ2-6, with 9 positions matching TRBD1. CDR3 size: 17 residues. The junction had 5 bases not matched to a gene; V was cut back by 2 bases and J by 2 bases. CDR1 and CDR2 from the germline V gene are SGHRS and YFSETQ. CDR3 sequence: CASSFGTGTPGANVLTF. The DNA for the CDR3 is TGCGCCAGCAGCTTTGGGACAGGGACCCCTGGGGCCAACGTCCTGACTTTC.

V is TRBV20-1 and J is TRBJ2-1; the match to TRBD1 covers 7 bases. The CDR3 has 14 residues. CDR1 is DFQATT and CDR2 is SNEGSKA in the germline V gene (reference sequence). The J segment lost 7 bases and the V segment lost 6 bases, leaving 12 bases of the junction unmatched. CDR3 coding DNA: TGCAGTGCCACGGACAGGACTGCTCGTAATGAGCAGTTCTTC. It encodes CSATDRTARNEQFF.

Worth noting for this clonotype: A much larger clone sits a single nucleotide away, making a read error possible. This chain connects TRBV7-2 to TRBJ2-7; 9 positions agree with TRBD2. The CDR3 spans 16 residues. J was trimmed by 7 bases and V by 1 base; bases with no gene match: 11. Germline lookup yields CDR1 SGHTA and CDR2 FQGNSA. This CDR3 is CASSLVASGAYNEQYF. In nucleotides, the CDR3 is TGTGCCAGCAGCTTAGTGGCTAGCGGGGCCTACAATGAGCAGTACTTC.

The chain couples TRBV24-1 to TRBJ2-3; the match to TRBD2 covers 10 bases. Germline lookup yields CDR1 KGHDR and CDR2 SFDVKD. V was pared by 3 bases and J by 8 bases, with 7 bases of the junction left unmatched. The CDR3 extends over 15 amino acids. For the CDR3, the DNA is TGTGCCACCAGTGATGCGGCTAGCGGGGGTTCTACGCAGTATTTT. Translating gives CATSDAASGGSTQYF.